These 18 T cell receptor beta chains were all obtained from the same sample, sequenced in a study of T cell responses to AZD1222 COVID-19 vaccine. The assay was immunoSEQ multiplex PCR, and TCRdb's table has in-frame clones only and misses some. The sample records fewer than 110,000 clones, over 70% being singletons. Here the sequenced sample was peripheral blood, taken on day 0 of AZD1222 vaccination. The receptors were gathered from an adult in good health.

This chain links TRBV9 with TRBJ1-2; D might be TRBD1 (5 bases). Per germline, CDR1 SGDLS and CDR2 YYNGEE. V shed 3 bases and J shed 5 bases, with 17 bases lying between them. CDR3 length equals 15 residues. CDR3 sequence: CASSESSGVQYGYTF. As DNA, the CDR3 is TGTGCCAGCAGCGAAAGCTCGGGGGTCCAATATGGCTACACCTTC. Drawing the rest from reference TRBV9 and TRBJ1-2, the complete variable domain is DSGVTQTPKHLITATGQRVTLRCSPRSGDLSVYWYQQSLDQGLQFLIQYYNGEERAKGNILERFSAQQFPDLHSELNLSSLELGDSALYFCASSESSGVQYGYTFGSGTRLTVV.

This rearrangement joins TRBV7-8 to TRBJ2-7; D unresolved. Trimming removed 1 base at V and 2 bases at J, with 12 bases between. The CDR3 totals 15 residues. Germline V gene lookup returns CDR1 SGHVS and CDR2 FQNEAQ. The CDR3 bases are TGTGCCAGCAGCTTAGGGACGGGCCTCGCCTACGAGCAGTACTTC. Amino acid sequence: CASSLGTGLAYEQYF.

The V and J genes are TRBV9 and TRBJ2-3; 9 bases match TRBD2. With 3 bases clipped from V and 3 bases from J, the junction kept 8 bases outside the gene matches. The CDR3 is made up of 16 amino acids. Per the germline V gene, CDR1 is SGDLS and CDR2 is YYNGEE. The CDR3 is CASSAGGGLATDTQYF. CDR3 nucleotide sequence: TGTGCCAGCAGCGCGGGAGGGGGACTAGCTACAGATACGCAGTATTTT.

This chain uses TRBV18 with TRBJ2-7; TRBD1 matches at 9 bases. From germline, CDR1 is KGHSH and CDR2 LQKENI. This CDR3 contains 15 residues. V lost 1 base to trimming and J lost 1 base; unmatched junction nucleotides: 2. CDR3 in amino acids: CASSPRDRASYEQYF. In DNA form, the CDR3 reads TGTGCCAGCTCACCACGGGACAGGGCGTCCTACGAGCAGTACTTC.

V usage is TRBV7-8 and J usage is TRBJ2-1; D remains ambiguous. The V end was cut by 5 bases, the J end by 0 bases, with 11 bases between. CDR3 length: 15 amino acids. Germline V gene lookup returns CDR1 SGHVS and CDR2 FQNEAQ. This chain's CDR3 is CASSGRSYSYNEQFF. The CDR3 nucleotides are TGTGCCAGCAGCGGCCGCAGTTACTCCTACAATGAGCAGTTCTTC. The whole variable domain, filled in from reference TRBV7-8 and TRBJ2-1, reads GAGVSQSPRYKVAKRGQDVALRCDPISGHVSLFWYQQALGQGPEFLTYFQNEAQLDKSGLPSDRFFAERPEGSVSTLKIQRTQQEDSAVYLCASSGRSYSYNEQFFGPGTRLTVL.

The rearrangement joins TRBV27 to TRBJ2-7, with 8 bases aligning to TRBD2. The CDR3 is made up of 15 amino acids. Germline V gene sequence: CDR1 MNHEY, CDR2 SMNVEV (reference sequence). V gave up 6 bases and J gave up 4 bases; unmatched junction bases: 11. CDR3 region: CASRASSGPPYEQYF. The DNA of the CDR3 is TGTGCCAGCAGGGCTTCTAGCGGGCCCCCTTACGAGCAGTACTTC.

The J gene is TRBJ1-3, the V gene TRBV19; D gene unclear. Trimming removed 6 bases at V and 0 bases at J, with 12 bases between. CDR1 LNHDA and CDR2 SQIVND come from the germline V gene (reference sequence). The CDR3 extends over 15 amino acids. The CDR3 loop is CASRVGYDSGNTIYF. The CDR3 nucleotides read TGTGCCAGTAGAGTCGGGTACGACTCTGGAAACACCATATATTTT.

The CDR3 DNA reads TGTGCCACCCACCCCCTACTAGCGGCAAGCTCCTACAATGAGCAGTTCTTC. Translating gives CATHPLLAASSYNEQFF. The chain employs TRBV28 and TRBJ2-1; TRBD2 aligns across 8 bases. V shed 10 bases, J shed 0 bases, and the junction held 14 bases outside the gene matches. The CDR3 has 17 residues. The germline CDR1 and CDR2 sequences are MDHEN and SYDVKM.

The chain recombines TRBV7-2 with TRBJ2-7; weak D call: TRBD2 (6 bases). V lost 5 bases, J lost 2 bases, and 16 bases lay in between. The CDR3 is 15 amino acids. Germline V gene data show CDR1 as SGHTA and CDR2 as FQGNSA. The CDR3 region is CASSLPGTLTYEQYF. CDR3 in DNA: TGTGCCAGCAGCCTACCCGGGACTCTTACCTACGAGCAGTACTTC.

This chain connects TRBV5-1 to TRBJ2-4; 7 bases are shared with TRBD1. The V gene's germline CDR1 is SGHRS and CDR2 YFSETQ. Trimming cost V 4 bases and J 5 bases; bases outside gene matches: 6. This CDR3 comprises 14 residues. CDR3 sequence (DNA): TGCGCCAGCAGCCCCGGGACAGCTGAAAACATTCAGTACTTC. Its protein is CASSPGTAENIQYF.

The CDR3 protein is CASSQESRTNEKLFF. The CDR3 DNA sequence: TGTGCCAGCAGCCAAGAGAGTCGCACTAATGAAAAACTGTTTTTT. The rearrangement joins TRBV4-2 to TRBJ1-4; D gene uncertain. V lost 0 bases and J 2 bases, leaving 7 bases between the germline ends. This CDR3 spans 15 amino acids. The V gene's germline CDR1 is LGHNA and CDR2 YNFKEQ.

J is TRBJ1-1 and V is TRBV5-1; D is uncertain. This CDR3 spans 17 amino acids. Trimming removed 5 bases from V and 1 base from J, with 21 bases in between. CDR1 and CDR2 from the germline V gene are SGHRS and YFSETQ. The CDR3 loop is CASSRLDTGSPNTEAFF. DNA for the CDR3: TGCGCCAGCAGTCGATTAGATACCGGGAGCCCGAACACTGAAGCTTTCTTT.

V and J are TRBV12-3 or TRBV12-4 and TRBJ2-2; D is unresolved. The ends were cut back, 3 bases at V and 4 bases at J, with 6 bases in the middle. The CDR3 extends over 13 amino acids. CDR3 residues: CASSFIATGELFF. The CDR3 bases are TGTGCCAGCAGTTTTATCGCCACCGGGGAGCTGTTTTTT.

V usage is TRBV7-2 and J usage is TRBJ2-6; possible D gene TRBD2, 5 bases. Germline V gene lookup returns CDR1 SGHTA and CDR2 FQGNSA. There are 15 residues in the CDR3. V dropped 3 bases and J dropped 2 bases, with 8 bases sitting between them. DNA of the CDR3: TGTGCCAGCAGCTTGTTCGGGGCTGGGGCCAACGTCCTGACTTTC. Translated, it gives CASSLFGAGANVLTF.

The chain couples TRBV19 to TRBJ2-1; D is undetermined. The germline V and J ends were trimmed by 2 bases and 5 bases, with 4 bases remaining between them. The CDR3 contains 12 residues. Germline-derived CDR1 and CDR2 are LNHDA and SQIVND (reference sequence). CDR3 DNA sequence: TGTGCCAGTAGTATATTACACAATGAGCAGTTCTTC. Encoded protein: CASSILHNEQFF.

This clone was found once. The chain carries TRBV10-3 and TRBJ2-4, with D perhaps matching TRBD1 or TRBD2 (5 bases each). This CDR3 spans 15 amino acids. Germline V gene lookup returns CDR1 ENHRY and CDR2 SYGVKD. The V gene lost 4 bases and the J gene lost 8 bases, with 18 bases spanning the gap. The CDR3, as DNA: TGTGCCATCAGTGCAATAGGGACGTTTCGGGACATTCAGTACTTC. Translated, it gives CAISAIGTFRDIQYF.

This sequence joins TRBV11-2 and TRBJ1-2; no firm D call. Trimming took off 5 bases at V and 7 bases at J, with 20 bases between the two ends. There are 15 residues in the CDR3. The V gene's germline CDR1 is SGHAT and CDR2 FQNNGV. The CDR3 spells CASSNSYDILGGYTF. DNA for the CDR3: TGTGCCAGCAGCAACTCCTACGACATCTTAGGTGGCTACACCTTC.

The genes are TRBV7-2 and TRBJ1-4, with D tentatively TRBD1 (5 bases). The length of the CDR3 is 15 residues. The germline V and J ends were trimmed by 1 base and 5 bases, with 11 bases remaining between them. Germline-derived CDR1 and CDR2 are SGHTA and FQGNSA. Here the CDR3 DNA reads TGTGCCAGCAGCTTAGGTAGTCAGGGCAATGAAAAACTGTTTTTT. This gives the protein CASSLGSQGNEKLFF.